A selection of T cell receptor beta chains follows, all from one sample in a study of tumor-infiltrating lymphocytes in primary liver carcinoma. TCRdb independently ran MiXCR on the multiplex PCR reads; one entry per CDR3 protein. The top ten hold over 15% of the sample, which has 310,000 or so distinct CDR3 sequences, roughly 60% seen once. What was sequenced was peripheral blood. The origin of the receptors is a woman aged 30 to 39 with primary liver carcinoma and hepatitis B virus infection. Both conserved end residues are part of each CDR3. A D gene is named only where the DNA matches it firmly. Clone size is not always given. Where it is, it says once, few, many or a class for expanded clones.

clone_size j_call d_call cdr3_length v_call cdr3_aa cdr3_nt
. TRBJ1-1 . 13 TRBV6-2/TRBV6-3 CGSSVTSNTEAFF TGTGGCAGCAGTGTAACATCGAACACTGAAGCTTTCTTT
. TRBJ2-3 TRBD2 17 TRBV5-1 CACSYANPAGGPDTQYF TGCGCCTGCAGCTATGCCAACCCAGCGGGAGGGCCCGATACGCAGTATTTT
. TRBJ1-3 . 15 TRBV5-6 CASSANRFRGNTIYF TGTGCCAGCAGCGCAAACAGGTTTCGTGGAAACACCATATATTTT
few TRBJ2-7 . 15 TRBV28 CASSLGYLPRREQYF TGTGCCAGCAGTTTAGGGTATTTGCCTAGGCGCGAGCAGTACTTC
. TRBJ2-1 TRBD2 14 TRBV12-3/TRBV12-4 CASNPSGRADTQFF TGTGCCAGCAACCCTAGCGGGAGGGCCGATACGCAGTTCTTC
. TRBJ2-5 . 17 TRBV6-1 CASSEGLWAGRQETQNF TGTGCCAGCAGTGAAGGGCTGTGGGCGGGACGCCAAGAGACCCAGAACTTC
. TRBJ2-7 TRBD2 14 TRBV4-1 CPSSPGLGDYEQYF TGCCCCAGCTCCCCGGGACTAGGGGATTACGAGCAGTACTTC
many TRBJ2-7 . 11 TRBV29-1 CSVRANEQQYF TGCAGCGTTCGGGCCAACGAGCAGCAGTACTTC
many TRBJ2-1 TRBD2 15 TRBV29-1 CSISKGTSVYNEQFF TGCAGCATTTCGAAGGGGACTAGCGTGTACAATGAGCAGTTCTTC
. TRBJ1-5 . 14 TRBV6-5 CASSYGQFNQPQHF TGTGCCAGCAGTTACGGTCAGTTCAATCAGCCCCAGCATTTT
few TRBJ1-1 . 16 TRBV12-3/TRBV12-4 CASSPGGRHMNTEAFF TGTGCCAGCAGTCCGGGGGGACGGCACATGAACACTGAAGCTTTCTTT
. TRBJ2-3 . 13 TRBV5-4 CANSLVGQYTQYF TGTGCCAACAGCTTGGTCGGACAGTATACGCAGTATTTT
once TRBJ2-1 . 16 TRBV28 CASSLLPGETYNEQFF TGTGCCAGCAGTTTACTTCCGGGAGAGACTTACAATGAGCAGTTCTTC
. TRBJ2-1 . 15 TRBV11-2 CASSLSRTAYNEQFF TGTGCCAGCAGCCTCTCTAGGACGGCCTACAATGAGCAATTCTTC
. TRBJ1-5 . 15 TRBV30 CAWSWGLAGNQPQHF TGTGCCTGGTCATGGGGTCTCGCGGGCAATCAGCCCCAGCATTTT
. TRBJ2-5 TRBD2 16 TRBV24-1 CATSDPLAGAQETQYF TGTGCCACCAGTGACCCTCTAGCGGGTGCTCAAGAGACCCAGTACTTC
. TRBJ2-4 . 15 TRBV6-5 CASSTTQGAKNIQYF TGTGCCAGCAGTACAACACAGGGAGCCAAAAACATTCAGTACTTC
. TRBJ2-3 TRBD2 15 TRBV6-5 CASSPPGSGRDKQYF TGTGCCAGCAGCCCCCCCGGGAGCGGGAGGGATAAGCAGTATTTT
few TRBJ2-3 . 12 TRBV29-1 CNVAGRTDTQYF TGCAACGTTGCCGGGCGCACAGATACGCAGTATTTT
. TRBJ1-2 TRBD1 13 TRBV7-9 CASSFDRVDGYTF TGTGCCAGCAGCTTTGACAGGGTGGACGGCTACACCTTC
once TRBJ1-1 . 12 TRBV11-2 CASSTPPGGPFF TGTGCCAGCAGCACACCCCCCGGAGGGCCTTTCTTT
. TRBJ2-1 . 14 TRBV10-2 CASRDSGTLNEQFF TGCGCCAGCAGGGATAGCGGAACCCTCAATGAGCAGTTCTTC
. TRBJ2-7 . 15 TRBV6-5 CAGSYSIPGSYEQYF TGTGCCGGCAGTTACTCGATCCCCGGATCCTACGAGCAGTACTTC
many TRBJ2-1 . 10 TRBV29-1 CSVASGEQFF TGCAGCGTCGCCTCGGGTGAGCAGTTCTTC
. TRBJ2-2 . 12 TRBV5-1 CASKFDTGELFF TGCGCCAGCAAGTTCGACACAGGGGAGCTGTTTTTT
medium-sized TRBJ1-2 . 15 TRBV11-2 CASSLDGMAGRGYTF TGTGCCAGCAGCTTAGATGGGATGGCAGGGAGAGGCTACACCTTC
many TRBJ2-5 . 11 TRBV14 CASSQGLTQYF TGTGCCAGCAGCCAAGGATTGACCCAGTACTTC
. TRBJ2-1 TRBD2 12 TRBV6-5 CAAGEAYNEQFF TGCGCAGCGGGAGAGGCCTACAATGAGCAGTTCTTC
few TRBJ2-3 . 16 TRBV5-6 CASSVLGGTGADTQYF TGTGCCAGCAGCGTGTTGGGAGGGACAGGAGCAGATACGCAGTATTTT
. TRBJ2-2 . 15 TRBV11-2 CASSSQGKNNGELLF TGTGCCAGCAGCTCCCAGGGCAAGAACAACGGGGAACTGCTTTTT
. TRBJ1-4 . 15 TRBV6-5 CASSYSSGGGQKLFF TGTGCCAGCAGTTACTCGAGCGGGGGTGGACAGAAACTGTTTTTT
. TRBJ2-3 TRBD1 14 TRBV6-5 CASRGRQGDQPQYF TGTGCCAGCAGGGGACGACAGGGGGATCAGCCCCAGTATTTT
. TRBJ2-7 . 15 TRBV5-1 CASSLDSLPYYEQYF TGCGCCAGCAGCTTGGACAGCCTCCCATACTACGAGCAGTACTTC
. TRBJ2-7 . 14 TRBV11-2 CASSSVLAWYEQYF TGTGCCAGCAGTTCAGTGCTAGCGTGGTACGAGCAGTACTTC
. TRBJ1-2 . 12 TRBV6-2/TRBV6-3 CASSYIGAGYTF TGTGCCAGCAGTTATATCGGGGCTGGCTACACCTTC
many TRBJ1-1 . 11 TRBV5-4 CASSTNTEAFF TGTGCCAGCAGCACGAATACTGAAGCTTTCTTT
few TRBJ1-6 . 12 TRBV7-9 CASSVSLSPLHF TGTGCCAGCAGCGTAAGCCTGTCACCCCTCCACTTT
few TRBJ1-5 . 16 TRBV6-2/TRBV6-3 CASSDRSLASNQPQHF TGTGCCAGCAGCGACAGATCGCTCGCTAGCAATCAGCCCCAGCATTTT
many TRBJ2-5 . 15 TRBV6-2/TRBV6-3 CASSYTRVSGETQYF TGTGCCAGCAGTTACACCAGGGTATCGGGAGAGACCCAGTACTTC
many TRBJ1-2 TRBD1 14 TRBV29-1 CSVDRATGDRGYTF TGCAGCGTTGATCGGGCTACAGGGGATCGGGGCTACACCTTC
. TRBJ2-1 . 13 TRBV10-3 CAISDFTNNEQFF TGTGCCATCAGTGACTTTACAAACAATGAGCAGTTCTTC
few TRBJ2-2 . 14 TRBV10-3 CAISEPLDTGELFF TGTGCCATCAGTGAACCCCTGGACACCGGGGAGCTGTTTTTT